This T cell receptor beta chain is drawn from a study of blood T cell repertoires in COVID-19. At the level of the study: Acute-phase and convalescent COVID-19 samples originated in the United States, Italy and Spain.

In the authors' methods: Reference gene primers were amplified, and this amplification served to estimate nucleated cell counts. TCRdb's table, derived via immunoSEQ multiplex PCR, lists solely in-frame clones and lacks some. The V and J calls and the clone size are those of that table, but D and trimming were determined from the DNA. Among about 240,000 clones, over 75% were seen once, and the ten largest hold 1.9%. The CDR3 runs to 14 residues. The germline gives CDR1 SGHVS, CDR2 FQNEAQ. The V and J ends lost 2 bases and 3 bases respectively, with 10 bases between them. This rearrangement joins TRBV7-8 to TRBJ1-2; no firm D call. The source is a man aged 25-40 years who had recovered from COVID-19. Source material: peripheral blood. The CDR3 loop is CASSLLPVDYGYTF. CDR3 nucleotides: TGTGCCAGCAGCTTACTTCCGGTCGACTATGGCTACACCTTC.